Following are 6 T cell receptor beta chains from one sample sequenced in a study of T-cell memory formation after mild COVID-19 (TCRdb year 2021). Libraries came from 5' RACE. The sequencer listed for this sample is Illumina NovaSeq 6000. Through fastp at Q25 and MiXCR, TCRdb rebuilt clones from the public reads, retaining in-frame beta chains. Every distinct CDR3 protein forms one entry, paired with its most common genes and DNA. Recorded for this sample are hundreds of thousands of distinct CDR3 sequences; 25% of them occurred a single time. The ten largest account for around an eighth of the sample. The specimen sequenced was PBMCs or a T cell subset sorted from them (not recorded which). These receptors originate from an adult woman who had mild COVID-19 (a few samples of this study predate the infection). The sample titles of this study are shuffled in the database, so cell type and time point are left out; the donor was told from shared clones.

This clonotype was seen more than once but under ten times. The V and J genes are TRBV30 and TRBJ2-3; possibly TRBD2 for D (6 bases). From germline, CDR1 is GTSNPN and CDR2 SVGIG (reference sequence). The CDR3 is 18 residues long. V dropped 0 bases and J dropped 3 bases, with 22 bases sitting between them. For the CDR3, the DNA is TGTGCCTGGAGTGTTATGCAGCGGGCCAGGGTGAGAACAGATACGCAGTATTTT. Translating it yields CAWSVMQRARVRTDTQYF.

The genes are TRBV6-2 or TRBV6-3 and TRBJ2-2; D is undetermined. The germline CDR1 and CDR2 sequences are MNHEY and SVGEGT. Trimming left V 8 bases short and J 2 bases short, with 6 bases between. The CDR3 totals 12 residues. The CDR3 sequence is CASEVNTGELFF. DNA of the CDR3: TGTGCCAGCGAAGTCAACACCGGGGAGCTGTTTTTT.

The V call is TRBV4-2, the J call TRBJ1-2; perhaps TRBD1 as D (5 bases). The CDR3 runs to 15 residues. The germline V gene has CDR1 LGHNA and CDR2 YNFKEQ. Trimming cost V 0 bases and J 3 bases, with 11 bases left between them. The CDR3, as DNA: TGTGCCAGCAGCCAAGATCGGGACGCCGACTATGGCTACACCTTC. Protein sequence: CASSQDRDADYGYTF.

This clonotype was seen a few times. The chain combines TRBV7-9 with TRBJ1-4, with a tentative D call TRBD1 (5 bases). The V end was cut by 5 bases, the J end by 6 bases, with 16 bases between. This CDR3 region has 15 residues. Germline CDR1 and CDR2: SEHNR and FQNEAQ (reference sequence). CDR3 sequence (DNA): TGTGCCAGCAGCCCACACCAGGGATTTGATGAAAAACTGTTTTTT. It translates to CASSPHQGFDEKLFF.

The chain couples TRBV5-6 to TRBJ2-7; a weak D match, TRBD1 (6 bases). V lost 3 bases to trimming and J lost 4 bases, with 17 bases between them. The CDR3 loop spans 15 amino acids. Germline V gene lookup returns CDR1 SGHDT and CDR2 YYEEEE. CDR3 DNA sequence: TGTGCCAGCAGCTGGGCTCCGACAGGTCCGTACGAGCAGTACTTC. Protein product: CASSWAPTGPYEQYF.

V is TRBV7-2 and J is TRBJ2-1; a weak D match, TRBD2 (5 bases). The CDR3 is 13 amino acids. V was clipped by 1 base and J by 10 bases, with 11 bases between them. Germline CDR1 and CDR2: SGHTA and FQGNSA. This chain's CDR3 is CASSLEAWEEQFF. In DNA, the CDR3 is TGTGCCAGCAGCTTAGAGGCGTGGGAGGAGCAGTTCTTC.